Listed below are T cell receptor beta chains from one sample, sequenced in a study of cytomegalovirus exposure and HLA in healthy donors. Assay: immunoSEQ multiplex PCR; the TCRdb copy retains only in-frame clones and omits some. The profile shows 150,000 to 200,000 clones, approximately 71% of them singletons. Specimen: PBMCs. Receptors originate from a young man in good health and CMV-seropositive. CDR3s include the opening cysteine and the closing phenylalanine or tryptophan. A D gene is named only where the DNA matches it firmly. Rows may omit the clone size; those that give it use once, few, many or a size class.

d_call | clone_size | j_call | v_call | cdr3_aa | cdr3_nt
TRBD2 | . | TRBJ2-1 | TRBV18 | CASSLKIAGRLLRVNEQFF | TGTGCCAGCTCCCTTAAGATAGCGGGACGATTATTACGGGTCAATGAGCAGTTCTTC
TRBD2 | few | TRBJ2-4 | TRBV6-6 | CPSSNPGTSGPIQYF | TGTCCCAGCAGCAACCCCGGGACTAGCGGTCCCATTCAGTACTTC
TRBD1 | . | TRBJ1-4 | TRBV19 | CASRGQGISEKLFF | TGTGCCAGTAGAGGACAGGGGATAAGTGAAAAACTGTTTTTT
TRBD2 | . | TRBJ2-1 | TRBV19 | CASASSGGGYEQFF | TGTGCCAGCGCCTCTAGCGGGGGGGGGTATGAGCAGTTCTTC
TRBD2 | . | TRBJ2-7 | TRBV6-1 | CASSNGLAGVFEQYF | TGTGCCAGCAGTAACGGACTAGCGGGAGTGTTCGAGCAGTACTTC
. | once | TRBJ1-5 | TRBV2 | CATSLGGNQPQHF | TGTGCCACATCCCTTGGAGGCAATCAGCCCCAGCATTTT
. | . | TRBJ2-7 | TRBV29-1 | CSVVRGAGYEQYF | TGCAGCGTCGTCCGGGGGGCGGGATACGAGCAGTACTTC
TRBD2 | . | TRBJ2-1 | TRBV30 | CAWRLAGGPYNEQFF | TGTGCCTGGAGACTAGCGGGAGGTCCCTACAATGAGCAGTTCTTC
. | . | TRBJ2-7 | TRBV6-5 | CASTSDRASHEQYF | TGTGCCAGCACTAGCGACAGGGCATCCCACGAGCAGTACTTC
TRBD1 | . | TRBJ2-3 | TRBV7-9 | CASSPTGGHTQYF | TGTGCCAGCAGCCCAACAGGGGGCCATACGCAGTATTTT
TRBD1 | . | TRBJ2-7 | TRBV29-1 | CSVEEGTGKGEQYF | TGCAGCGTTGAAGAGGGGACAGGAAAGGGCGAGCAGTACTTC
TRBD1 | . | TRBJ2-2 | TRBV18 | CASSPRGQGVTGELFF | TGTGCCAGCTCACCACGAGGACAGGGGGTTACCGGGGAGCTGTTTTTT
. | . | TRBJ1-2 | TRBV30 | CAWTQGTYGYPF | TGTGCCTGGACCCAGGGAACCTATGGCTACCCCTTC
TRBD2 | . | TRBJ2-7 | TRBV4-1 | CASSPGLAGAYEQYF | TGCGCCAGCAGCCCGGGACTAGCGGGAGCCTACGAGCAGTACTTC
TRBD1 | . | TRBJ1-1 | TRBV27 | CASTRQETGGRTEAFF | TGTGCCAGCACCAGACAAGAGACAGGGGGTCGTACTGAAGCTTTCTTT
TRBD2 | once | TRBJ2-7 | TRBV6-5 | CASSYLAGSGEQYF | TGTGCCAGCAGTTACCTAGCGGGATCCGGAGAGCAGTACTTC
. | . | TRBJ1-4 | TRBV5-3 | CARSPQLRDTATNEKLFF | TGTGCCAGAAGCCCCCAACTCCGGGACACCGCAACTAATGAAAAACTGTTTTTT
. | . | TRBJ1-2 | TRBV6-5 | CASSYIVSKLNYGYTF | TGTGCCAGCAGTTATATTGTAAGCAAACTTAACTATGGCTACACCTTC
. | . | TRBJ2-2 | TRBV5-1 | CASSLIDTGELFF | TGCGCCAGCAGCTTGATCGACACCGGGGAGCTGTTTTTT
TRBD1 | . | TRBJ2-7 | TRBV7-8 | CASSSGTGNEQYF | TGTGCCAGCAGCTCCGGGACAGGGAACGAGCAGTACTTC
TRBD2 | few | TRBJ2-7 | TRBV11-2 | CASSPLVLANEQYF | TGTGCCAGCAGCCCGCTGGTACTAGCGAACGAGCAGTACTTC
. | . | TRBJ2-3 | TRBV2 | CAGTSSVDTQYF | TGTGCCGGCACCTCCTCCGTGGATACGCAGTATTTT
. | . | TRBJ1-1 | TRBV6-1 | CASTKGYSLNTEAFF | TGTGCCAGCACCAAGGGGTACAGCTTGAACACTGAAGCTTTCTTT
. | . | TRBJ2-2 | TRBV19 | CASSIGGGELFF | TGTGCCAGTAGTATCGGGGGAGGGGAGCTGTTTTTT
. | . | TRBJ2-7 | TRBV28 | CASSLAASYEQYF | TGTGCCAGCAGTTTGGCGGCTTCCTACGAGCAGTACTTC